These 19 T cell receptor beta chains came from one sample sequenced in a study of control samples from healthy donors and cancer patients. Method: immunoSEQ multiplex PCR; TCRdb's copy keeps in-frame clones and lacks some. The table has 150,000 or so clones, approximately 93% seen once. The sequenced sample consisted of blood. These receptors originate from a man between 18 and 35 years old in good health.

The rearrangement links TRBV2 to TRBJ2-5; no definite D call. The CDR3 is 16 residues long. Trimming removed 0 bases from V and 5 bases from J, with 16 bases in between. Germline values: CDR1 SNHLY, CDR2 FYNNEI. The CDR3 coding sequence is TGTGCCAGCAGTGAAGCGCTTCGGGTTAGCTCCGAGACCCAGTACTTC. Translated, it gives CASSEALRVSSETQYF.

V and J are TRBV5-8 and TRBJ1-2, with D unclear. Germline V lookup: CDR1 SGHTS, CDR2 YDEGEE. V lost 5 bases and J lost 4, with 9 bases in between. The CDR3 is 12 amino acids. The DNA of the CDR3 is TGTGCCAGCAGGGGCAGTGTCTATGGCTACACCTTC. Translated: CASRGSVYGYTF.

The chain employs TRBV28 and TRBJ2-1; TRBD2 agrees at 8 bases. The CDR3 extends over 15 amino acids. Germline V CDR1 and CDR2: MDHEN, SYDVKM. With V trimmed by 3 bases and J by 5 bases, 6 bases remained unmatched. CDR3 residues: CASSFAGGSDNEQFF. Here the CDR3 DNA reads TGTGCCAGCAGTTTCGCGGGAGGTTCCGACAATGAGCAGTTCTTC.

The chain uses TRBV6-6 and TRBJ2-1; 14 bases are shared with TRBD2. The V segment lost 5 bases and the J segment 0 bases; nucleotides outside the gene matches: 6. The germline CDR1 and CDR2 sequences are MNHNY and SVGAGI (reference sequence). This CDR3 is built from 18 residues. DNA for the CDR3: TGTGCCAGCAGTCGATGGACTAGCGGGGGGAGCTCCTACAATGAGCAGTTCTTC. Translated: CASSRWTSGGSSYNEQFF.

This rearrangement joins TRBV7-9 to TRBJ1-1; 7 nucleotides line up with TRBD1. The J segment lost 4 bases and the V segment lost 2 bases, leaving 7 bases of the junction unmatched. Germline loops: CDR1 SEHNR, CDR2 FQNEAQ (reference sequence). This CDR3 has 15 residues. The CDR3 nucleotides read TGTGCCAGCAGCTTACCGACAGGGAGGGTCACTGAAGCTTTCTTT. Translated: CASSLPTGRVTEAFF. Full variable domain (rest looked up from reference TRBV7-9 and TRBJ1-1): DTGVSQNPRHKITKRGQNVTFRCDPISEHNRLYWYRQTLGQGPEFLTYFQNEAQLEKSRLLSDRFSAERPKGSFSTLEIQRTEQGDSAMYLCASSLPTGRVTEAFFGQGTRLTVV.

CDR3 coding DNA: TGTGCCTGGAGTGGAACGACGGGGAATTCACCCCTCCACTTT. Translation gives CAWSGTTGNSPLHF. V is TRBV30 and J is TRBJ1-6; the D is unclear. The germline gives CDR1 GTSNPN, CDR2 SVGIG (reference sequence). Trimming left V 1 base short and J 7 bases short, with 11 bases between. The CDR3 is 14 amino acids.

CDR3 loop: CSVEVRTSGIYEQYF. CDR3 nucleotides: TGCAGCGTTGAAGTTAGAACTAGCGGGATCTACGAGCAGTACTTC. The genes are TRBV29-1 and TRBJ2-7, with 10 bases that match TRBD2. The J segment lost 3 bases and the V segment lost 1 base, leaving 6 bases of the junction unmatched. CDR1 SQVTM and CDR2 ANQGSEA come from the germline V gene. This CDR3 spans 15 amino acids.

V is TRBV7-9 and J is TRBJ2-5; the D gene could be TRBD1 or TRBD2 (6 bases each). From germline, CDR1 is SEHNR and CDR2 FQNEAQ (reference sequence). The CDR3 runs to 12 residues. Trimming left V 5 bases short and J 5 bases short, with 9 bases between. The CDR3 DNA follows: TGTGCCAGCAGCATAGGGGGGGAGACCCAGTACTTC. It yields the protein CASSIGGETQYF. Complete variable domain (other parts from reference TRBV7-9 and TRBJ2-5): DTGVSQNPRHKITKRGQNVTFRCDPISEHNRLYWYRQTLGQGPEFLTYFQNEAQLEKSRLLSDRFSAERPKGSFSTLEIQRTEQGDSAMYLCASSIGGETQYFGPGTRLLVL.

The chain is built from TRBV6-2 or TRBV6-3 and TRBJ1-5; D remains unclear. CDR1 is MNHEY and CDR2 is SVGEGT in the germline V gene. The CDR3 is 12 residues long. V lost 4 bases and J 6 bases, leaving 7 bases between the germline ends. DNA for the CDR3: TGTGCCAGCAGTTGGCTCGCTCAGCCCCAGCATTTT. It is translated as CASSWLAQPQHF.

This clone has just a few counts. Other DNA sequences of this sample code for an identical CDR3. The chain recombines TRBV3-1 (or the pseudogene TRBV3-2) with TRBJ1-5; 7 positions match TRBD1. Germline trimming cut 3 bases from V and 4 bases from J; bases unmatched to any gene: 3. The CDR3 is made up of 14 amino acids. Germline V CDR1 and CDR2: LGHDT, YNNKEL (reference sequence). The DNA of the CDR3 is TGTGCCAGCAGCCACAGGGGGGGTAATCAGCCCCAGCATTTT. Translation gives CASSHRGGNQPQHF.

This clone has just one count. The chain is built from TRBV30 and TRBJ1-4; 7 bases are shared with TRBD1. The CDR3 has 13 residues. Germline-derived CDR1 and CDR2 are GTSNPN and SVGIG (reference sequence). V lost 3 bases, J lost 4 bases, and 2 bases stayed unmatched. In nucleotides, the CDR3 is TGTGCCTGGAGAGACAGGGTTAATGAAAAACTGTTTTTT. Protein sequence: CAWRDRVNEKLFF.

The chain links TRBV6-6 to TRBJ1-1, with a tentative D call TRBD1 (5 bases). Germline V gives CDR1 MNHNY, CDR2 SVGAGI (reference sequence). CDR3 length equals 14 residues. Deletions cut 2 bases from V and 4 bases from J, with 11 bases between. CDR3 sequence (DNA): TGTGCCAGCAGTTACCACCTCGGGGGCACTGAAGCTTTCTTT. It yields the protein CASSYHLGGTEAFF.

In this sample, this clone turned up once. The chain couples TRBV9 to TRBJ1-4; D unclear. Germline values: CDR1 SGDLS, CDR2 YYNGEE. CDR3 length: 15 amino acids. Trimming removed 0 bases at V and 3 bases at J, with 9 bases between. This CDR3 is CASSVVNTPNEKLFF. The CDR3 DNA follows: TGTGCCAGCAGCGTAGTAAACACTCCTAATGAAAAACTGTTTTTT.

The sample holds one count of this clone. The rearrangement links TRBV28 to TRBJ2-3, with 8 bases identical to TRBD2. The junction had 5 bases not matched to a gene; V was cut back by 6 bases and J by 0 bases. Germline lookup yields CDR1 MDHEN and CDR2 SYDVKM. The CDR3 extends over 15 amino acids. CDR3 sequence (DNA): TGTGCCAGCAGCCCGGGAGGGGGAAGCACAGATACGCAGTATTTT. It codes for CASSPGGGSTDTQYF. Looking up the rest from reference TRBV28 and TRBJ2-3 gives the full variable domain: DVKVTQSSRYLVKRTGEKVFLECVQDMDHENMFWYRQDPGLGLRLIYFSYDVKMKEKGDIPEGYSVSREKKERFSLILESASTNQTSMYLCASSPGGGSTDTQYFGPGTRLTVL.

CDR3 nucleotide sequence: TGTGCCTGGGCCGGGTCAGACTACGAGCAGTACTTC. Protein sequence: CAWAGSDYEQYF. V and J are TRBV30 and TRBJ2-7; D unresolved. Germline CDR1 and CDR2: GTSNPN and SVGIG (reference sequence). V lost 5 bases and J 3 bases, leaving 11 bases between the germline ends. The CDR3 loop spans 12 amino acids.

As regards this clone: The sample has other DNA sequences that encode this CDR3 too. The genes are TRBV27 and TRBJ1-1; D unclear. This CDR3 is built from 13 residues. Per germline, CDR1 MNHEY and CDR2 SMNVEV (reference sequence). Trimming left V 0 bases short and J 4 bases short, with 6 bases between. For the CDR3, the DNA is TGTGCCAGCAGTTTATCAGGGCGCACTGAAGCTTTCTTT. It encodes CASSLSGRTEAFF.

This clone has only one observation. CDR3 residues: CASSPGTGLASGYGYTF. In nucleotides, the CDR3 is TGCGCCAGCAGCCCCGGGACAGGATTAGCCTCCGGGTATGGCTACACCTTC. This chain uses TRBV5-1 with TRBJ1-2, with 8 bases matching TRBD1. Per the germline V gene, CDR1 is SGHRS and CDR2 is YFSETQ. This CDR3 comprises 17 residues. V was clipped by 4 bases and J by 5 bases; unmatched bases: 16.

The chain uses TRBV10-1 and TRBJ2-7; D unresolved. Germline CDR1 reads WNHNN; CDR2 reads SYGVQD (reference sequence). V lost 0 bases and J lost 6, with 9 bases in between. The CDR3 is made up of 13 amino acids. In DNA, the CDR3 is TGCGCCAGCAGTGAGTCTGGGCGAGGCGAGCAGTACTTC. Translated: CASSESGRGEQYF.

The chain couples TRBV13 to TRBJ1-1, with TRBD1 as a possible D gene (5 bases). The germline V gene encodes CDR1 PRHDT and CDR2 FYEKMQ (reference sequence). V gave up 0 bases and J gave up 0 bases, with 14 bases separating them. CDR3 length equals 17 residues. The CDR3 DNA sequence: TGTGCCAGCAGCTTAGGGCAGGGCCCTAACATGAACACTGAAGCTTTCTTT. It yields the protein CASSLGQGPNMNTEAFF.